Below are 4 T cell receptor beta chains sequenced from a single sample in a study of T cell repertoires in cytomegalovirus infection. A single record per CDR3 protein comes from TCRdb applying MiXCR to the reads. Among fewer than 900,000 distinct CDR3 sequences listed, about 29% were seen once. Their target antigens are unknown. The sequencing used cultured CD8+ T cells from PBMCs, collected from culture after CMV antigen stimulation. These receptors all stem from a human donor in good health (CMV status not recorded). Some clones in this sample may be carry-over from other donors' samples.

The rearrangement joins TRBV6-2 or TRBV6-3 to TRBJ1-1; the D gene is possibly TRBD1 (5 bases). CDR1 and CDR2 from the germline V gene are MNHEY and SVGEGT. There are 12 residues in the CDR3. V was cut by 8 bases and J by 10 bases, with 17 bases left in between. The CDR3 region is CASGTSQGGAFF. As DNA, the CDR3 is TGTGCCAGCGGCACCTCCCAGGGTGGAGCTTTCTTT.

This clonotype was counted many times. This chain joins TRBV27 and TRBJ2-1, with TRBD1 identical over 7 bases. This CDR3 spans 14 amino acids. The ends lost 6 bases at V and 3 bases at J; junction bases unmatched: 5. Germline V gene lookup returns CDR1 MNHEY and CDR2 SMNVEV (reference sequence). For the CDR3, the DNA is TGTGCCAGCAGCCCCGGGACAGTCTACAATGAGCAGTTCTTC. It yields the protein CASSPGTVYNEQFF.

The chain couples TRBV20-1 to TRBJ2-7; 9 nucleotides agree with TRBD2. Germline trimming cut 8 bases from V and 4 bases from J; bases unmatched to any gene: 15. The CDR3 spans 15 residues. CDR1 and CDR2 (germline): DFQATT, SNEGSKA (reference sequence). The CDR3 DNA reads as TGCAGTACCCAGGGCGGGAGGGATGGCGGGTACGAGCAGTACTTC. As protein: CSTQGGRDGGYEQYF.

The V gene is TRBV5-5, the J gene TRBJ2-6; 12 positions match TRBD1. The CDR3 is made up of 18 amino acids. Per the germline V gene, CDR1 is SGHKS and CDR2 is YYEKEE (reference sequence). The V and J ends lost 2 bases and 4 bases, in that order; junction bases with no gene match: 7. The CDR3 DNA follows: TGTGCCAGCAGCTTAGGGACAGGGGGCTTCACCGGGGCCAACGTCCTGACTTTC. It yields the protein CASSLGTGGFTGANVLTF.